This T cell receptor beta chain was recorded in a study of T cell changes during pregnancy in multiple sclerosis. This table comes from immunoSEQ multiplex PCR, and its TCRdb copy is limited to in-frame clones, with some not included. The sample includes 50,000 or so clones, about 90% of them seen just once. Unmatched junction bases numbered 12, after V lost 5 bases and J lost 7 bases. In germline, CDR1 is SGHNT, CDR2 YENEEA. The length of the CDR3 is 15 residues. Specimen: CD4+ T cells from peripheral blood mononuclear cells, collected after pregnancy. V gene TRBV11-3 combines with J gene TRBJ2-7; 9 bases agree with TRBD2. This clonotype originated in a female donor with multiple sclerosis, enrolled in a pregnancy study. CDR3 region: CASSQTGTSRGEQYF. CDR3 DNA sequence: TGTGCCAGCAGCCAAACCGGGACTAGCCGGGGGGAGCAGTACTTC.